This entry describes one T cell receptor (beta chain). The data stem from a study of blood T cells in healthy people across ages. Germline V gives CDR1 SGHRS, CDR2 YFSETQ. Germline trimming cut 1 base from V and 3 bases from J; bases unmatched to any gene: 8. CDR3 length: 16 residues. The use of a sample-barcoded 5' primer and a J-beta primer mix characterized a second PCR of about 7 to 12 cycles. TCRdb reprocessed the 5' RACE reads via MiXCR and lists one record per CDR3 protein. The data hold around 1.7 million distinct CDR3 sequences, with about 30% observed a single time. This sequence was found in a woman aged 25 to 45 in good health. The sequenced sample was blood. The chain is built from TRBV5-1 and TRBJ1-1; 8 bases align to TRBD1. This chain's CDR3 is CASSLQTGGVDTEAFF. In DNA form, the CDR3 reads TGCGCCAGCAGCTTGCAAACAGGGGGAGTGGACACTGAAGCTTTCTTT.